The present T cell receptor beta chain was sequenced within a study of T cells after yellow fever vaccination. Turning to the study itself: SMART-Seq v4 Ultra Low Input prepared libraries from low-cell fractions. Whole-study results and caveats: Secondary responses were weaker yet peaked faster, day 5 versus 15. One caveat is that FACS-sorted repertoires could contain abundant clonotypes contaminating from the bulk population.

This clonotype was counted ten times or more. Its antigen is not known. The J segment lost 6 bases and the V segment lost 3 bases, leaving 5 bases of the junction unmatched. The CDR3 length is 14 residues. Per germline, CDR1 DFQATT and CDR2 SNEGSKA (reference sequence). It was through 5'RACE template switching that TCR cDNA was made, with a universal primer site and UMIs added. TCRdb re-called the 5' RACE reads with MiXCR, one entry per CDR3 protein. The data contain 200,000 to 300,000 distinct CDR3 sequences, 3.6% of them seen just once; the ten biggest clones take up around 20%. The V call is TRBV20-1, the J call TRBJ2-3; 11 bases align to TRBD1. Sequencing was performed on PBMCs, taken 15 days after the yellow fever booster vaccination. The TCR was taken from a man younger than 35 who received the YFV17D yellow fever vaccine. In DNA form, the CDR3 reads TGCAGTGCTAGGCCGGGACAGGGGGTGGATACGCAGTATTTT. Translating it yields CSARPGQGVDTQYF.